This T cell receptor (beta chain) emerged from a study of CD8+CD57+ T cells in acquired aplastic anemia. Study background: Average DNA yield from sorted CD4+ and CD8+ cells was roughly 3.1 ug. Healthy donors averaged around 10 million reads for CD4+ cells. Notes on the study in general: Patients and controls shared just under 30 CD8+ CDR3 sequences.

This CDR3 comprises 15 residues. Germline V gene sequence: CDR1 SQVTM, CDR2 ANQGSEA. V dropped 6 bases and J dropped 5 bases, with 22 bases sitting between them. Investigators profiled TCR beta VDJ and CDR3 from genomic DNA template. TCRdb ran MiXCR on the reads and lists one entry per CDR3 protein. The sample holds about 180,000 distinct CDR3 sequences, just over 45% seen once. About this clonotype: Its cognate antigen is unknown.

The clonotype was recovered from a human donor in good health. The sample taken for sequencing was sorted CD4+, CD8+, or CD8+CD57+ T cells (not recorded which) from PBMCs. The V and J genes are TRBV29-1 and TRBJ2-5; D tentatively fits TRBD1 or TRBD2 (6 bases each). This CDR3 reads CSVKNRDWSGETQYF. As DNA, the CDR3 is TGCAGCGTAAAAAACAGGGACTGGAGCGGGGAGACCCAGTACTTC.